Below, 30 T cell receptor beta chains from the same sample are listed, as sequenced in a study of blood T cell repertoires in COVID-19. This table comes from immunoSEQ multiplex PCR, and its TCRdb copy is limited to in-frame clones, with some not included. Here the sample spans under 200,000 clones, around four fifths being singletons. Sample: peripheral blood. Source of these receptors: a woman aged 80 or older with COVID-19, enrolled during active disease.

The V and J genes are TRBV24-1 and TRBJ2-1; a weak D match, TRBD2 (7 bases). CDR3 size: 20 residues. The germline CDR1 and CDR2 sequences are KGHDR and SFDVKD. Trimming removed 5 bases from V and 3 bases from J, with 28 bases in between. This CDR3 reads CATSGGSGGGQEVRYNEQFF. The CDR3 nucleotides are TGTGCCACCAGTGGTGGATCGGGCGGGGGCCAGGAAGTACGCTACAATGAGCAGTTCTTC.

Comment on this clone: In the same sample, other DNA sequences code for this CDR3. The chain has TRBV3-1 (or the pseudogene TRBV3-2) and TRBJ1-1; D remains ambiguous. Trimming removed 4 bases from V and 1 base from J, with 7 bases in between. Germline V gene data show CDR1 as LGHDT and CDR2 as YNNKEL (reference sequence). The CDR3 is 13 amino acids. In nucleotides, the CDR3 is TGTGCCAGCAGCCGAACAGAGAACACTGAAGCTTTCTTT. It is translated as CASSRTENTEAFF.

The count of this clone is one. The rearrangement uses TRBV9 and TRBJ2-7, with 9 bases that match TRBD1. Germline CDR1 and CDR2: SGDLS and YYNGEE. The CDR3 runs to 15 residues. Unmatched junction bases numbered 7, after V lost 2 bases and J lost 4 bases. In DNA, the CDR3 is TGTGCCAGCAGCGTGGGACAGGGTTTCGGGTACGAGCAGTACTTC. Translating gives CASSVGQGFGYEQYF.

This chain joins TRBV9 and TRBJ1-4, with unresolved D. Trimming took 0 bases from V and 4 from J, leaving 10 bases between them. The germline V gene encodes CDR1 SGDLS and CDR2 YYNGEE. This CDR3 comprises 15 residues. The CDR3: CASSVEETNNEKLFF. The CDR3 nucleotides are TGTGCCAGCAGCGTAGAGGAGACTAATAATGAAAAACTGTTTTTT.

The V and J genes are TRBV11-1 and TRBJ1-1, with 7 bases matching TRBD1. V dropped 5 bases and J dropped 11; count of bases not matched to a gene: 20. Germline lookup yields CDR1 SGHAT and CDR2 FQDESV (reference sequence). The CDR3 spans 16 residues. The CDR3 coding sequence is TGTGCCAGCAGCCAAGGACAGGACCTTGGTACGATACACGCTTTCTTT. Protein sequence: CASSQGQDLGTIHAFF.

CDR3 loop: CASRLPRGSGNTIYF. CDR3 DNA sequence: TGTGCCAGCAGACTCCCCCGGGGCTCTGGAAACACCATATATTTT. V is TRBV28 and J is TRBJ1-3; D is unresolved. This CDR3 is built from 15 residues. V was cut by 6 bases and J by 0 bases, with 12 bases left in between. Germline V gives CDR1 MDHEN, CDR2 SYDVKM.

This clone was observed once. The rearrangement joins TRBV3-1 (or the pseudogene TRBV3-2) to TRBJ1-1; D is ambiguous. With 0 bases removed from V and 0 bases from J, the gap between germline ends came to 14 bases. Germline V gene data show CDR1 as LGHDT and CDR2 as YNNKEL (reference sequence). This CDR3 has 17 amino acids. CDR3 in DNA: TGTGCCAGCAGCCAAGATCTGCAGGCTAGCATGAACACTGAAGCTTTCTTT. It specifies CASSQDLQASMNTEAFF.

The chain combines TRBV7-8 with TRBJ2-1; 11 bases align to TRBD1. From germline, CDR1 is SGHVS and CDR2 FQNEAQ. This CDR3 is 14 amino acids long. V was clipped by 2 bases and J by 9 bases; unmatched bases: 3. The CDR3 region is CASSLRDRGAEQFF. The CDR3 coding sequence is TGTGCCAGCAGCTTACGGGACAGGGGGGCTGAGCAGTTCTTC.

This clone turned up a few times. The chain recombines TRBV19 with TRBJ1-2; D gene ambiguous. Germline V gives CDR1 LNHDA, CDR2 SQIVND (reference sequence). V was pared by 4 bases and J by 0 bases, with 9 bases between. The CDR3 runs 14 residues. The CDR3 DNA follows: TGTGCCAGTAGTAGGGAGGGAACTAACTATGGCTACACCTTC. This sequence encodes CASSREGTNYGYTF.

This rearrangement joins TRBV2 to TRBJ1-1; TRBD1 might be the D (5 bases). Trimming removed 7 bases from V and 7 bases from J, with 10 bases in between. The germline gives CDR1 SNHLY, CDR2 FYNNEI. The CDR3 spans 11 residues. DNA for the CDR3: TGTGCCAGCACGGGCCAGGGTGAAGCTTTCTTT. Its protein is CASTGQGEAFF.

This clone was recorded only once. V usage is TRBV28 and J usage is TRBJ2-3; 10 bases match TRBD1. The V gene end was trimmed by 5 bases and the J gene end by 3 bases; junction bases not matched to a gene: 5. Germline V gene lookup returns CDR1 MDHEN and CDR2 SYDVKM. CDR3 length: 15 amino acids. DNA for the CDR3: TGTGCCAGCAGTCTACCGGGACAGGGGACAGATACGCAGTATTTT. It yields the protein CASSLPGQGTDTQYF.

DNA for the CDR3: TGTGCCAGCAGTTACGGACAGGGGCGGCATTTT. Translated: CASSYGQGRHF. This chain links TRBV6-5 with TRBJ1-5; 9 bases match TRBD1. J gave up 15 bases and V 2 bases, and 2 bases lay outside the gene matches. The germline CDR1 and CDR2 sequences are MNHEY and SVGAGI. CDR3 size: 11 residues.

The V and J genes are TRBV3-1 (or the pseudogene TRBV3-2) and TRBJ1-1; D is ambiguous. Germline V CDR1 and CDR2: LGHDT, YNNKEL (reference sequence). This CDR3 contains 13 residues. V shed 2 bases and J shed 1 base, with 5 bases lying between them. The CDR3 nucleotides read TGTGCCAGCAGCCAAAACAGGAACACTGAAGCTTTCTTT. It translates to CASSQNRNTEAFF.

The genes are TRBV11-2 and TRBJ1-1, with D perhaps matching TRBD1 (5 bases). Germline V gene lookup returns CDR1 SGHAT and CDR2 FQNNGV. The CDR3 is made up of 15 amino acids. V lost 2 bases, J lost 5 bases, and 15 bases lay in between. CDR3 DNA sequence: TGTGCCAGCAGCTTAAGTCCCATTCAGGGAACTGAAGCTTTCTTT. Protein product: CASSLSPIQGTEAFF.

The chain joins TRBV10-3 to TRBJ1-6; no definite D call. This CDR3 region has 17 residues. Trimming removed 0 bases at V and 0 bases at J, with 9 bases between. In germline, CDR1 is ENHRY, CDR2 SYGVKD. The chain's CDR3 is CAISESRGSSYNSPLHF. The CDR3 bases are TGTGCCATCAGTGAGTCACGCGGGAGCTCCTATAATTCACCCCTCCACTTT.

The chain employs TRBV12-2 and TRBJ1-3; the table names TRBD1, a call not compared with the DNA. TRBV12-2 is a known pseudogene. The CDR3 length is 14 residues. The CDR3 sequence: CASRGQGWGNTIYF. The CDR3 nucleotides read TGTGCAAGTCGAGGACAGGGGTGGGGAAACACCATATATTTT.

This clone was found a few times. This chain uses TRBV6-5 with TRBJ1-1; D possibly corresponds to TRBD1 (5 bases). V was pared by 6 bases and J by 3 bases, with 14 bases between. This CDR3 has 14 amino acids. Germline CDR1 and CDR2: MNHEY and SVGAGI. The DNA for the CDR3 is TGTGCCAGCAGGATCACAGGAGCCGACACTGAAGCTTTCTTT. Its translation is CASRITGADTEAFF.

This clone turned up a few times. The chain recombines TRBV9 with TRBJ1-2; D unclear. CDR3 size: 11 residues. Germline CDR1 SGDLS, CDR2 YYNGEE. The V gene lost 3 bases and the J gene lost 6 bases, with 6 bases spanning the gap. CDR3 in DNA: TGTGCCAGCAGCGCCTTCGATGGCTACACCTTC. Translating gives CASSAFDGYTF.

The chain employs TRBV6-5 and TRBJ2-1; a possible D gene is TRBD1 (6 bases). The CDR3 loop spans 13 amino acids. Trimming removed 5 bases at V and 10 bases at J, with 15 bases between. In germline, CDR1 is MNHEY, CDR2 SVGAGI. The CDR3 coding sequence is TGTGCCAGCAGTCACCAACTGACAGGCGAGCAGTTCTTC. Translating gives CASSHQLTGEQFF.

The CDR3: CASSPPWNSSYNEQFF. The CDR3 region has the DNA TGTGCCAGCTCACCACCGTGGAACAGCTCCTACAATGAGCAGTTCTTC. This chain uses TRBV18 with TRBJ2-1; D gene uncertain. The CDR3 has 16 amino acids. The V end lost 0 bases, the J end lost 0 bases, and 9 bases lay between the germline ends. Germline lookup yields CDR1 KGHSH and CDR2 LQKENI.

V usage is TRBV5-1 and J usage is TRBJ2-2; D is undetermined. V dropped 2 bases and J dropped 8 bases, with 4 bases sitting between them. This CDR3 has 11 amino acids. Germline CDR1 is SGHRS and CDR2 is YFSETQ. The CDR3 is CASSFQGELFF. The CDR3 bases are TGCGCCAGCAGCTTCCAGGGGGAGCTGTTTTTT.

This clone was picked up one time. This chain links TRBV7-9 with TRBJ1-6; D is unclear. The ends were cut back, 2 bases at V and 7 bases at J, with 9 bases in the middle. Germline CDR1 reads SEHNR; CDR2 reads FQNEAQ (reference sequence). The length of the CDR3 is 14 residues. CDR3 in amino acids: CASSLWADNSPLHF. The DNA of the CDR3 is TGTGCCAGCAGCTTATGGGCAGACAATTCACCCCTCCACTTT. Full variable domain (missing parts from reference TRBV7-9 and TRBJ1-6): DTGVSQNPRHKITKRGQNVTFRCDPISEHNRLYWYRQTLGQGPEFLTYFQNEAQLEKSRLLSDRFSAERPKGSFSTLEIQRTEQGDSAMYLCASSLWADNSPLHFGNGTRLTVT.

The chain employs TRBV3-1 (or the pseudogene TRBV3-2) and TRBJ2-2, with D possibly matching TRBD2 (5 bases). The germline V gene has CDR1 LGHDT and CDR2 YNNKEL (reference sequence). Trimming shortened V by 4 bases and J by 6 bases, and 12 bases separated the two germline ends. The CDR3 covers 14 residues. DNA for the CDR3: TGTGCCAGCAGCCCTGCCCCGAGGGCCGGGGAGCTGTTTTTT. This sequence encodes CASSPAPRAGELFF.

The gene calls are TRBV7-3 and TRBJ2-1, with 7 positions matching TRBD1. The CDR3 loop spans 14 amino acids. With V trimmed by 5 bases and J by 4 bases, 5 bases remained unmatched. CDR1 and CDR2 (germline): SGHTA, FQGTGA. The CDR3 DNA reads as TGTGCCAGCAGCCCACAGACAGGGTACAATGAGCAGTTCTTC. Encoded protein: CASSPQTGYNEQFF.

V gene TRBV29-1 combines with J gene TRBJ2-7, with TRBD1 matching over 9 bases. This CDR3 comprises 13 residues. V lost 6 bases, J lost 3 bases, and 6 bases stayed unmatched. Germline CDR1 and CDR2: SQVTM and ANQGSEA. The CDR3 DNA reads TGCAGCGTGAGACAGGGGGGAGGCTACGAGCAGTACTTC. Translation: CSVRQGGGYEQYF.

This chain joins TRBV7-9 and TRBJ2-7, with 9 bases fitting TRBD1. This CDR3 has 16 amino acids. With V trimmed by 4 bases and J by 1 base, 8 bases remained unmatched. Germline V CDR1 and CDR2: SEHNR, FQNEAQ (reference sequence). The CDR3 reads CASSSTDRGLSYEQYF. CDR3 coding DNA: TGTGCCAGCAGCTCAACGGACAGGGGATTATCCTACGAGCAGTACTTC.

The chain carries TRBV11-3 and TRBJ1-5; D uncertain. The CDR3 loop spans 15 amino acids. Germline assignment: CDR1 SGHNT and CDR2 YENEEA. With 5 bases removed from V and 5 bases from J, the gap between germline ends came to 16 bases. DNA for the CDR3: TGTGCCAGCAGCCCCGGGAACCCGACACATCAGCCCCAGCATTTT. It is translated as CASSPGNPTHQPQHF.

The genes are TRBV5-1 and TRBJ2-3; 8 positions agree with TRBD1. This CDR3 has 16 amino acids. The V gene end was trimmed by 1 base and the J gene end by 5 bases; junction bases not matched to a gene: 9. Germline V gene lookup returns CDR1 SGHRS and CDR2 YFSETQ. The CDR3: CASSLYLQGVRDTQYF. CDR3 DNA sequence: TGCGCCAGCAGCTTGTATCTACAGGGGGTACGAGATACGCAGTATTTT.

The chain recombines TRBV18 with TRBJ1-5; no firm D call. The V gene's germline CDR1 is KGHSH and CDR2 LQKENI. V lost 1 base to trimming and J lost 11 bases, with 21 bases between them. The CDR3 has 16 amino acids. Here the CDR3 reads CASSPQFLGDRGAQHF. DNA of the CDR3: TGTGCCAGCTCACCACAATTCCTCGGCGACCGGGGAGCCCAGCATTTT.

The CDR3 protein is CASSPGLGEEKLFF. CDR3 nucleotides: TGTGCCAGCAGCCCGGGACTCGGGGAAGAAAAACTGTTTTTT. The V and J genes are TRBV7-9 and TRBJ1-4; maybe TRBD1 (5 bases). Germline V CDR1 and CDR2: SEHNR, FQNEAQ (reference sequence). V was pared by 5 bases and J by 8 bases, with 15 bases between. This CDR3 is built from 14 residues.